This TCR beta chain stems from a study of T cells expressing NK-cell markers (dated by TCRdb to 2020 to 2021). Context from the whole study: Fewer than ten donors provided sorted CD3+CD56+NKG2C+, CD3+CD56+NKG2C- and CD3+CD56-NKG2C+ T-cell subsets, whose TCR beta-chain repertoires were profiled. Among the eight sequenced donors, seven were HCMV-seropositive and one was HCMV-seronegative. All eight donors whose samples were sequenced were randomly selected healthy volunteers, three of them men and five women. Libraries were sequenced as 2 x 150 bp reads on Illumina HiSeq 2000/2500, MiSeq or NextSeq.

Sequencing was performed on an Illumina HiSeq 2000. 5'RACE template switching, by which a universal primer site and unique molecular identifiers were added, was used to make TCR beta cDNA libraries. cDNA synthesis was primed from the TCR beta constant segment, followed by two successive PCR amplification steps. In the original analysis: MIGEC was used to demultiplex reads and group the reads by UMI, and MiTCR was used to assemble and quantify clonotypes. To exclude erroneous sequences, only TCR cDNA sequences supported by at least two reads were retained. The tcR package was used for downstream repertoire analysis, with clonotypes matched between fractions based on CDR3 nucleotide sequence plus V segment. VDJmatch was used to annotate antigen specificity against VDJdb, with one amino acid substitution allowed in CDR3. Based on TCRdb reprocessing of the reads, there is one entry per CDR3 protein sequence, and DNA is missing. In this record, the V and J calls reflect TCRdb's handling and not the investigators' own analysis. The table held for this sample gives 400,000 to 550,000 distinct CDR3 sequences. The top ten clones comprise 7.3% of the sample.

As regards this clonotype: Its antigen specificity is not known.

Study-level results and caveats: For 5 or 6 donors, the dominant CD3+CD56+NKG2C+ clonotypes were among the top 10 CD8+ clonotypes and accounted for 1.0-7.0% of CD8+ T cells. Those dominant clonotypes were again the most abundant among CD3+CD56-NKG2C+ cells in a handful of donors, at about 28.3-65%. Whether the expanded NKG2C-expressing T cell clones were specific for HCMV antigens was left unclear.

HCMV-specific IgG was detected in serum with a commercial ELISA kit to determine HCMV serostatus. Ficoll density gradient centrifugation was used to isolate peripheral blood mononuclear cells from blood. From the cysteine through the phenylalanine, the CDR3 covers 16 amino acids. No DNA appears here. For CDR1 and CDR2, the germline V gene lists MNHNS and SASEGT. The sample comprised blood T cells: a sorted CD56 or NKG2C T cell subset, CD4+ or CD8+ T cells, or bulk PBMC T cells (not recorded which). The origin of this receptor is a woman between 18 and 69 years old in good health. This receptor chain uses TRBV6-1 and TRBJ2-6; TCRdb names TRBD2, which stays unverified in the absence of DNA. The CDR3 is CASNGRADSGANVLTF.